This T cell receptor (beta chain) appears in the sequencing data of a study of human thymus T cells. Study-wide points: Thymic and blood repertoires appeared to display a bias in their usage of V and J genes. Unrelated individuals were reported by related research to share highly overlapping thymic repertoires.

In regard to this clone: Its antigen is as yet unknown.

The thymus tissue came from resections taken during corrective heart surgery. Samples came from healthy Finnish infants during open corrective cardiac surgery. Trimming removed 0 bases from V and 4 bases from J, with 16 bases in between. The CDR3 totals 17 residues. Looked up from germline, CDR1 is LNHDA and CDR2 is SQIVND (reference sequence). Libraries were prepared by immunoSEQ multiplex PCR; TCRdb keeps only in-frame clonotypes and omits some of them. The sample carries approximately 70,000 clones, 90% to 95% recorded once. The chain uses TRBV19 and TRBJ2-1, with a tentative D call TRBD2 (6 bases). Material for sequencing was thymus tissue. This TCR came from a girl under three years old with a congenital heart defect but otherwise immunologically healthy. The CDR3 region has the DNA TGTGCCAGTAGTATAGATTCAAGCGGGCCGATATACAATGAGCAGTTCTTC. The encoded protein is CASSIDSSGPIYNEQFF.